This entry features one T cell receptor beta chain sequence. This clonotype showed up many times. Its target antigen remains unknown. Per-nucleotide qualities are absent, and no much larger clonotype sits a single base away. The data derive from a study of T-cell reconstitution after alpha-beta-depleted transplantation in children (dated by TCRdb to the mid-2010s). Regarding the complete study: Using TCR repertoire profiling, the study quantitatively followed how T-cell immune reconstitution unfolded in children after TCRalphabeta/CD19-depleted allogeneic hematopoietic cell transplantation.

Germline trimming: 6 bases from V, 5 bases from J; junction bases outside gene matches: 10. Its CDR3 holds 15 amino acids, cysteine through phenylalanine. Kept here is only the CDR3 DNA, which spans 45 bases and is read in frame from base 1. CDR1 and CDR2, looked up from the germline V gene, are MDHEN and SYDVKM. The library came from PCR. Sequencing took place on an Illumina HiSeq 2500. TCR library preparation used molecular barcoding, with unique molecular identifiers applied to normalize quantification of the TCRbeta repertoire. TCRdb's own reprocessing of the public reads used fastp at Q25 and MiXCR and kept productive beta chains. Records with the same CDR3 protein are collapsed into one entry carrying the most frequent genes and DNA. For this sample there are approximately 500,000 distinct CDR3 sequences; 10% appear just once. Jointly, the top ten make up around 2% of the sample. The sample's treatment or condition, from its label and the paper: allogeneic hematopoietic cell transplantation with graft depleted of TCRalphabeta T cells and CD19 B cells. Transplant recipients were children who received TCRalphabeta/CD19-depleted allogeneic hematopoietic cell grafts.

What the work shows at the level of the full study, not this receptor alone: About two months after transplant, the apparently early recovery of alphabetaT-cell counts reportedly depended on just several hundred clones that had expanded rapidly and came from non-depleted graft cells. In some patients, high TCRbeta diversity at day 60 was attributed to recipient T cells and intrathymic progenitors that had survived conditioning. The frequencies of hyperexpanded clones fell over the following months, and after one year, T-cell counts and TCRbeta diversity were mostly attributed to newly produced T cells.

Sequenced material: PBMCs, taken before TCRalphabeta/CD19-depleted stem cell transplant. The chain was built from TRBV28 and TRBJ2-5; TRBD1 matches 9 bases in the middle. The TCR was taken from a child aged 2-15 years with inherited bone marrow failure, due to receive a stem cell transplant. CDR3 region: CASSMNRGLGETQYF. The nucleotide sequence reads as follows: TGTGCCAGCAGCATGAACAGGGGGCTGGGCGAGACCCAGTACTTC.